This section outlines one T cell receptor (beta chain) sequence together with its context. Data came from immunoSEQ multiplex PCR; TCRdb stores just in-frame clones and leaves some out. The table has tens of thousands of clones, about 93% seen once. The data were obtained in a study of technical replicates of blood from several donors. V was clipped by 8 bases and J by 7 bases, with 14 bases between them. This CDR3 has 13 residues. CDR1 is LNHDA, CDR2 SQIVND, per germline (reference sequence). Input material: T cells isolated from PBMCs. The clonotype was recovered from a human donor in good health. The chain joins TRBV19 to TRBJ1-4; D gene unclear. The CDR3 loop reads CASQPGATEKLFF. The CDR3 coding sequence is TGTGCCAGTCAACCGGGAGCGACTGAAAAACTGTTTTTT.